The rows below give T cell receptor beta chains drawn from one sample of a study of cytomegalovirus exposure and HLA in healthy donors. This table comes from immunoSEQ multiplex PCR, and its TCRdb copy is limited to in-frame clones, with some not included. Found here are 95,000 to 110,000 clones, 82% of them singletons; the top ten hold roughly 2.5%. Sequencing used PBMCs. The receptors here all came from a man younger than 40 in good health and CMV-seropositive. CDR3s include the opening cysteine and the closing phenylalanine or tryptophan. The order of the fields is V gene, J gene, clone size, D gene, CDR3 DNA, CDR3 protein. D genes are given only for firm matches. Only part of the rows carry a size: once, few, many, or a class if the clone is expanded.

>TRBV6-6|TRBJ1-6|-|-
TGTGCCAGCAGTTACGCAGGGGAGAATAATTCACCCCTCCACTTT
CASSYAGENNSPLHF
>TRBV7-9|TRBJ1-3|-|-
TGTTCCAGCAGCCCCCGAACGGGGAGCTCTGGAAACACCATATATTTT
CSSSPRTGSSGNTIYF
>TRBV29-1|TRBJ1-1|-|-
TGCAGCGTTAGGAACGGGGGGGCTTTCTTT
CSVRNGGAFF
>TRBV5-1|TRBJ1-1|-|-
TGCGCCAGCAGCTCTTTACCAGGGAACATGAACACTGAAGCTTTCTTT
CASSSLPGNMNTEAFF
>TRBV30|TRBJ2-1|once|-
TGTGCCTGGAGTTTCTGGGTACAGGAGCAGTTCTTC
CAWSFWVQEQFF
>TRBV7-9|TRBJ1-3|-|-
TGTGCCAGCGGACAAGGGCTAGGAAACACCATATATTTT
CASGQGLGNTIYF
>TRBV7-9|TRBJ1-4|-|-
TGTGCCGGTGGCGGGGCTGATGAAAAACTGTTTTTT
CAGGGADEKLFF
>TRBV2|TRBJ2-3|-|-
TGTGCCAGCATCCGGGGGAGCACAGATACGCAGTATTTT
CASIRGSTDTQYF
>TRBV15|TRBJ2-4|-|TRBD2
TGTGCCACCAGCAGAGACGGGGGGGCTCTAGCCAAAAACATTCAGTACTTC
CATSRDGGALAKNIQYF
>TRBV9|TRBJ2-7|-|-
TGTGCCAGCAGTCTTCCTCGGGACGGGGGTCCCTACGAGCAGTACTTC
CASSLPRDGGPYEQYF
>TRBV7-6|TRBJ1-3|-|-
TGTGCCAGCAGCTTAGCGCTGACGGGCTCTGGAAACACCATATATTTT
CASSLALTGSGNTIYF
>TRBV28|TRBJ2-7|once|-
TGTGCCAGCAGTTCCGGGTCTTATGGCTACGAGCAGTACTTC
CASSSGSYGYEQYF
>TRBV7-9|TRBJ2-6|-|-
TGTGCCAGCAGCTTACTAACTCCCACCCCCTCTGGGGCCAACGGCCTGACTTTC
CASSLLTPTPSGANGLTF
>TRBV10-3|TRBJ1-2|-|-
TGTGCCAGCGCAGACGGACTCTCTAACTATGGCTACACCTTC
CASADGLSNYGYTF
>TRBV30|TRBJ1-1|few|-
TGTGCCTGGAGTCCGAGAGGGGGGGGCACTGAAGCTTTCTTT
CAWSPRGGGTEAFF
>TRBV10-3|TRBJ2-5|-|-
TGTGCCTCAGACCAGGGAGGCCAAGAGACCCAGTACTTC
CASDQGGQETQYF
>TRBV5-6|TRBJ2-4|-|-
TGTGCCAGCAGCGTAAGACAGGCAGCAAACATTCAGTACTTC
CASSVRQAANIQYF
>TRBV7-9|TRBJ1-5|few|-
TGTGCCAGCAGTCCGGGGGGGAACAATCAGCCCCAGCATTTT
CASSPGGNNQPQHF
>TRBV19|TRBJ1-1|-|TRBD1
TGTGCCAGTAGTATCACCCGGGACAGGGTGGCTGAAGCTTTCTTT
CASSITRDRVAEAFF
>TRBV2|TRBJ2-1|few|TRBD1
TGTGCCAGCAGAGGAGGGACAGGGGGTTTTAATGAGCAGTTCTTC
CASRGGTGGFNEQFF
>TRBV11-2|TRBJ2-7|-|-
TGTGCCAGCAGCTTAGTTGCAGTGAACTACGAGCAGTACTTC
CASSLVAVNYEQYF
>TRBV30|TRBJ1-2|-|-
TGTGCCTGGAGTGTACGGTCAGGCCCAAAATACACCTTC
CAWSVRSGPKYTF
>TRBV7-2|TRBJ2-2|-|-
TGTGCCAGCAGCTTTGGGACTGGGAACACCGGGGAGCTGTTTTTT
CASSFGTGNTGELFF
>TRBV27|TRBJ1-2|once|-
TGTGCCAGCGGAGGACAGAACTATGGCTACACCTTC
CASGGQNYGYTF
>TRBV12-5|TRBJ2-4|once|-
TGTGCTAGTGCAGGCTCTAACCAAAACATTCAGTACTTC
CASAGSNQNIQYF
>TRBV11-2|TRBJ2-5|-|TRBD2
TGTGCCAGCAGCTGGGCGGGGGGTCACCAAGGGACCCAGTACTTC
CASSWAGGHQGTQYF
>TRBV9|TRBJ1-1|-|-
TGTGCCAGCAGCGCCGGGGGGTACACTGAAGCTTTCTTT
CASSAGGYTEAFF
>TRBV2|TRBJ1-5|-|TRBD1
TGTGCCAGCAGGATTAGACAGGGATCCGGGCAGCCCCAGCATTTT
CASRIRQGSGQPQHF
>TRBV5-1|TRBJ2-1|-|-
TGCGCCAGCAGCTTGGGGCCAGACAGGTCCTACAATGAGCAGTTCTTC
CASSLGPDRSYNEQFF
>TRBV9|TRBJ1-6|-|-
TGTGCCAGCAGCGTTAGAACAGGGAACGATTCACCCCTCCACTTT
CASSVRTGNDSPLHF
>TRBV25-1|TRBJ2-7|-|-
TGTGCCAGCAGTGATCACAGGGATGACGAGCAGTACTTC
CASSDHRDDEQYF
>TRBV19|TRBJ1-1|-|-
TGTGCCAGTAGTATTAGTTGGCGGGCAGGGAACACTGAAGCTTTCTTT
CASSISWRAGNTEAFF
>TRBV6-5|TRBJ1-2|-|-
TGTGCCAGCATCCGCGGGGACTACTATGGCTACACCTTC
CASIRGDYYGYTF
>TRBV29-1|TRBJ2-1|-|TRBD2
TGCAGCGTCCCCAACCCCCTAGCGGGGTACAATGAGCAGTTCTTC
CSVPNPLAGYNEQFF
>TRBV4-1|TRBJ1-2|few|-
TGCGCCAGCAGCCCGGACAGTGGGAGTGCCTATGGCTACACCTTC
CASSPDSGSAYGYTF
>TRBV5-6|TRBJ1-1|-|TRBD1
TGTGCCAGCAGCCTCGACAGGGGCAGTCCCTCCAGCTTT
CASSLDRGSPSSF
>TRBV5-6|TRBJ1-1|once|TRBD1
TGTGCCAGCAGCTGGGACAGGAACACTGAAGCTTTCTTT
CASSWDRNTEAFF
>TRBV11-2|TRBJ2-3|-|TRBD2
TGTGCCAGCAGCTCCCGGACTAGCGGGGGGCCAGATACGCAGTATTTT
CASSSRTSGGPDTQYF
>TRBV5-6|TRBJ2-5|-|-
TGTGCCAGCAGCGGGTTACAGGGTGCCCAAGAGACCCAGTACTTC
CASSGLQGAQETQYF
>TRBV7-7|TRBJ1-1|-|-
TGTGCTAGCAGCCCTTCCCAACCCATTACAGGTAACACTGAAGCTTTCTTT
CASSPSQPITGNTEAFF
>TRBV10-2|TRBJ2-3|-|TRBD2
TGCGCCAGCATGCCGACGGGGGGGTCAGATACGCAGTATTTT
CASMPTGGSDTQYF
>TRBV5-4|TRBJ2-3|-|-
TGTGCCACCACTAGGAGGGGTACAGATACGCAGTATTTT
CATTRRGTDTQYF
>TRBV5-6|TRBJ1-2|-|-
TGTGCCAGCAGCTTAGGTGTGGGGGGAAACTATGGCTACACCTTC
CASSLGVGGNYGYTF
>TRBV18|TRBJ2-7|-|TRBD1
TGTGCCAGCTCACCTCCGGGTGCACCGGGACAGGGTGGAGGGGTCCCTTACTTC
CASSPPGAPGQGGGVPYF
>TRBV5-6|TRBJ1-5|-|TRBD1
TGTGCCAGCAGTTACAGGGGGCTAGGGCAGCCCCAGCATTTT
CASSYRGLGQPQHF
>TRBV7-8|TRBJ2-7|-|-
TGTGCCAGCAGCTTAGTGGGACACGAGCAGTACTTC
CASSLVGHEQYF
>TRBV6-1|TRBJ2-1|-|TRBD2
TGTGCCAGCACGAGGCGGGGGGGCCTTGAGCAGTTCTTC
CASTRRGGLEQFF
>TRBV2|TRBJ1-5|-|-
TGTGCCAGCAGTGACAGTCATAGCAATCAGCCCCAGCATTTT
CASSDSHSNQPQHF
>TRBV6-1|TRBJ2-7|once|-
TGTGCCAGCAGTGAGTCATCAGAGGACTACGAGCAGTACTTC
CASSESSEDYEQYF
>TRBV18|TRBJ1-2|-|-
TGTGCCAGCTCACCACCGCTCAGGGACTATGGCTACACCTTC
CASSPPLRDYGYTF
>TRBV27|TRBJ1-2|-|TRBD1
TGTGCCAGCAGTAAGGGACAGGGTATCTATGGCTACACCTTC
CASSKGQGIYGYTF
>TRBV23-1|TRBJ2-7|-|-
TGCGCCAGCAGTCAGTGGACAGTCAACTACGAGCAGTACTTC
CASSQWTVNYEQYF
>TRBV11-1|TRBJ2-7|-|TRBD2
TGTGCCAGCAGCTTGTGGACTAGCGAGGCCTACGAGCAGTACTTC
CASSLWTSEAYEQYF
>TRBV6-1|TRBJ1-4|few|TRBD1
TGTGCCAGCAGCCTAGGACAGGATGAAAAACTGTTTTTT
CASSLGQDEKLFF
>TRBV6-6|TRBJ2-7|once|-
TGTGCCAGCAGTTACTGGCCTAGCTACGCCTACGAGCAGTACTTC
CASSYWPSYAYEQYF
>TRBV5-6|TRBJ1-3|-|-
TGTGCCAGCAGCTTGAGAGGGTACCAAACTGGAAACACCATATATTTT
CASSLRGYQTGNTIYF
>TRBV5-1|TRBJ2-5|-|TRBD2
TGCGCCAGCAGCTTGACGCCGGGGGGGCGAGGAGAGACCCAGTACTTC
CASSLTPGGRGETQYF
>TRBV6-6|TRBJ1-6|-|-
TGTGCCAGCAGAGGGGGTCGGCCCCCGAATTCACCCCTCCACTTT
CASRGGRPPNSPLHF